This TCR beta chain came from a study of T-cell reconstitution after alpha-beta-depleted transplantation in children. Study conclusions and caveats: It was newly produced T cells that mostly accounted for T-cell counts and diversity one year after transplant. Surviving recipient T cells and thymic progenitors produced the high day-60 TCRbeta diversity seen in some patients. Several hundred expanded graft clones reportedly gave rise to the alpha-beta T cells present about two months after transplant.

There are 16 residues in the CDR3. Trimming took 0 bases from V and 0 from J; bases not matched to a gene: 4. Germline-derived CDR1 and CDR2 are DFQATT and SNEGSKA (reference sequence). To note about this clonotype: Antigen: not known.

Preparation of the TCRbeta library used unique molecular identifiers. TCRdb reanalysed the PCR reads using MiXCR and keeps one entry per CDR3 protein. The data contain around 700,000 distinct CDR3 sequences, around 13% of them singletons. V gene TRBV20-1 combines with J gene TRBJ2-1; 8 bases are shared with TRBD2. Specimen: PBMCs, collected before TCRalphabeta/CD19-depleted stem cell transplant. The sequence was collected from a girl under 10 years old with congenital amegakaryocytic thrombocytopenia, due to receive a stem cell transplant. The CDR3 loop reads CSARDVGTSSYNEQFF. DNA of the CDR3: TGCAGTGCTAGAGATGTGGGGACTAGCTCCTACAATGAGCAGTTCTTC.